Sequencing of this T cell receptor beta chain was carried out in a study of blood T cells in healthy people across ages. Together with a sample-barcoded 5' primer, a J-beta primer mix was included in a second PCR lasting roughly 6 to 12 cycles. TCRdb called the 5' RACE reads again in MiXCR, with one record for every CDR3 protein. The data hold 600,000 or so distinct CDR3 sequences, with approximately 30% observed a single time. This clonotype was picked up many times. The CDR3 consists of 12 residues. The V gene lost 6 bases and the J gene lost 3 bases, with 12 bases spanning the gap. Germline lookup yields CDR1 SQVTM and CDR2 ANQGSEA.

The sample taken for sequencing was blood. The J gene is TRBJ2-7, the V gene TRBV29-1; TRBD1 might be the D (5 bases). The source of this sequence is a woman at least 80 years old in good health. The CDR3 here is CSVSLGVYEQYF. The CDR3 nucleotides are TGCAGCGTATCCCTAGGGGTCTACGAGCAGTACTTC.